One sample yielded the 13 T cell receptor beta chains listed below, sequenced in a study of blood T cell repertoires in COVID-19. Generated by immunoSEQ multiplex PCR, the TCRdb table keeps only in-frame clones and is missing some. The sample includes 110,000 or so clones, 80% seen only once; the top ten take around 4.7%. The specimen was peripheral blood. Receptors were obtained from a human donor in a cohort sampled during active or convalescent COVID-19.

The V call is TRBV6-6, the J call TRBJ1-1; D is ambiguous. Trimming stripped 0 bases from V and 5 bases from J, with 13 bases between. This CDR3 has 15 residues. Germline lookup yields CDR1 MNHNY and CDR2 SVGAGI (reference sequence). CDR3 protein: CASSYSVGRETEAFF. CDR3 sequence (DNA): TGTGCCAGCAGTTACTCAGTGGGCCGGGAAACTGAAGCTTTCTTT.

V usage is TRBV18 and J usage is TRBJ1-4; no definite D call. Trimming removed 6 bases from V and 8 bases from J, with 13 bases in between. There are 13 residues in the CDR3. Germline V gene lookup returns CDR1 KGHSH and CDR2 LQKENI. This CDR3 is CASSPGLAEKLFF. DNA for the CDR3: TGTGCCAGCTCGCCGGGGTTGGCGGAAAAACTGTTTTTT.

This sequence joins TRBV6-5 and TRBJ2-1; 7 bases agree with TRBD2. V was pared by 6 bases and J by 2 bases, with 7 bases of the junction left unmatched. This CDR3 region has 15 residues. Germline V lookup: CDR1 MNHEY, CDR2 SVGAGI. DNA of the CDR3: TGTGCCAGCAGCTACCGACTAGCTACCTACAATGAGCAGTTCTTC. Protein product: CASSYRLATYNEQFF.

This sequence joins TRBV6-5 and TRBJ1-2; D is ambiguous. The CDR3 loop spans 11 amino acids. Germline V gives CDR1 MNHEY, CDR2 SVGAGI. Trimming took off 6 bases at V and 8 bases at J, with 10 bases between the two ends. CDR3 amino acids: CASSRTIGYTF. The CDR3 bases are TGTGCCAGCAGCCGGACTATAGGCTACACCTTC.

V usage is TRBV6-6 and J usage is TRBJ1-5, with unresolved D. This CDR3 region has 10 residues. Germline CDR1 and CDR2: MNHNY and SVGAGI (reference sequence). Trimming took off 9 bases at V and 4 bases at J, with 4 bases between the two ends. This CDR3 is CARLNQPQHF. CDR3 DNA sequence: TGTGCCAGACTTAATCAGCCCCAGCATTTT.

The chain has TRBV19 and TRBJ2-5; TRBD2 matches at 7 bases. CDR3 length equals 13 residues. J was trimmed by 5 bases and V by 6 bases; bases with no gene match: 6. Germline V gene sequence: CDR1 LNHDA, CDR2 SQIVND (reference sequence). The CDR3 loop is CASRGGLVETQYF. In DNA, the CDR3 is TGTGCCAGTAGAGGTGGACTAGTGGAGACCCAGTACTTC.

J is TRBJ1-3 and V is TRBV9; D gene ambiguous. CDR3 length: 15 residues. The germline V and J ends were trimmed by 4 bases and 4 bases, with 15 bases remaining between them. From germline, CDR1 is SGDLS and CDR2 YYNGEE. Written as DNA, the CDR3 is TGTGCCAGCAGCCTCAACCCCACGGGAGGAAACACCATATATTTT. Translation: CASSLNPTGGNTIYF.

The CDR3 coding sequence is TGTGCCAGCAGGAACCCTATGCGGGGGTCCGAGCAGTACTTC. Encoded protein: CASRNPMRGSEQYF. The chain employs TRBV2 and TRBJ2-7; 7 bases align to TRBD2. With 6 bases clipped from V and 6 bases from J, the junction kept 11 bases outside the gene matches. From germline, CDR1 is SNHLY and CDR2 FYNNEI. CDR3 length equals 14 residues.

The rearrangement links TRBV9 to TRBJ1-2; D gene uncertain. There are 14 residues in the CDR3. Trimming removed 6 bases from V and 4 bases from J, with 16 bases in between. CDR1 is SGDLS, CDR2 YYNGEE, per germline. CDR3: CASTLGGGTYGYTF. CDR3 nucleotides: TGTGCCAGCACTCTCGGCGGCGGAACCTATGGCTACACCTTC.

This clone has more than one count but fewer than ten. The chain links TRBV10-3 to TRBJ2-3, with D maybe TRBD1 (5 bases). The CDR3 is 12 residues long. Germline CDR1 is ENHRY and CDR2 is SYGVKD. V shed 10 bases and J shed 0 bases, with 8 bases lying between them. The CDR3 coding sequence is TGTGCCACTAGGGGAAGCACAGATACGCAGTATTTT. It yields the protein CATRGSTDTQYF.

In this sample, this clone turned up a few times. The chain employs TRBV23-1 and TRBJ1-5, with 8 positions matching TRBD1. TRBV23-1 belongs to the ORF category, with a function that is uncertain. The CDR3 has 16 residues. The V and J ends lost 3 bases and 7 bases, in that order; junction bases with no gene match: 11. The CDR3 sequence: CASSHSTTGVFQPQHF. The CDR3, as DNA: TGCGCCAGCAGTCATTCAACGACAGGGGTGTTCCAGCCCCAGCATTTT.

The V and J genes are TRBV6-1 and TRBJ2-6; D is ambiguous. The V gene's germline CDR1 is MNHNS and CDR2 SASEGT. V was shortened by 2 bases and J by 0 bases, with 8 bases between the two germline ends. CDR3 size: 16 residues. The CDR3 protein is CASSELSYSGANVLTF. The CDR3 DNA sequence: TGTGCCAGCAGTGAACTTTCGTACTCTGGGGCCAACGTCCTGACTTTC.

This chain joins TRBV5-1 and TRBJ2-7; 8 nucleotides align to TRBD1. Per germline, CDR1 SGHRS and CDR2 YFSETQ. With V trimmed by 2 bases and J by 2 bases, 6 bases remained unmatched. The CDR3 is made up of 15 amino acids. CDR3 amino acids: CASSLEDRDPYEQYF. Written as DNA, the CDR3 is TGCGCCAGCAGCTTAGAGGACAGGGATCCCTACGAGCAGTACTTC.